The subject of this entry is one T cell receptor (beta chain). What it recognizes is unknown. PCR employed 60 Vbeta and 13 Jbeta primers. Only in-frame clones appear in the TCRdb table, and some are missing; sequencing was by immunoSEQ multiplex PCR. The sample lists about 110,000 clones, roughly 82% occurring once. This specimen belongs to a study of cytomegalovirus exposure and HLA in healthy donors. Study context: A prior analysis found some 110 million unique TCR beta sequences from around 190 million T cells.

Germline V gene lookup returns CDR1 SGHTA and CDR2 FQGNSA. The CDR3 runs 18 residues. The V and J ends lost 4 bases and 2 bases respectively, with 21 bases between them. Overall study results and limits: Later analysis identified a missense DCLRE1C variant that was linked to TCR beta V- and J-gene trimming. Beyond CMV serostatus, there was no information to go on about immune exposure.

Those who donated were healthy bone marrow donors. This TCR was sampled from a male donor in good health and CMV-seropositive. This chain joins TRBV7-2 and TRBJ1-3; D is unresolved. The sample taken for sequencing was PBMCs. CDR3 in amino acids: CASSSATTAGSTGNTIYF. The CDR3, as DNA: TGTGCCAGCAGCTCAGCTACAACCGCCGGGTCTACTGGAAACACCATATATTTT. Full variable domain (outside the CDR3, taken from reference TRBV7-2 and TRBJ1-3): GAGVSQSPSNKVTEKGKDVELRCDPISGHTALYWYRQSLGQGLEFLIYFQGNSAPDKSGLPSDRFSAERTGGSVSTLTIQRTQQEDSAVYLCASSSATTAGSTGNTIYFGEGSWLTVV.